The 18 T cell receptor beta chains given below trace back to one sample, sequenced in a study of siplizumab effects on memory and regulatory T cells. Method: immunoSEQ multiplex PCR; TCRdb's copy keeps in-frame clones and lacks some. The data contain under 150,000 clones, less than 95% of them singletons. Input material: non-Treg CD4+ T cells sorted from blood. The receptors here all came from a human donor in good health.

The chain uses TRBV6-1 and TRBJ1-5; D is unclear. V lost 5 bases to trimming and J lost 4 bases, with 15 bases between them. The CDR3 covers 15 residues. Germline V lookup: CDR1 MNHNS, CDR2 SASEGT. The DNA of the CDR3 is TGTGCCAGCAGTAGAGCTTATGACCCAAATCAGCCCCAGCATTTT. This sequence encodes CASSRAYDPNQPQHF.

This chain links TRBV6-4 with TRBJ2-3, with D maybe TRBD2 (6 bases). Germline V CDR1 and CDR2: MRHNA, SNTAGT. The CDR3 runs to 15 residues. V was trimmed by 5 bases and J by 11 bases, leaving 23 bases between them. CDR3 sequence reads: CASSNRDSERWGQYF. Here the CDR3 DNA reads TGTGCCAGCAGTAACCGGGACTCCGAACGTTGGGGGCAGTATTTT.

V is TRBV6-6 and J is TRBJ2-5; the D gene could be TRBD1 or TRBD2 (5 bases each). The CDR3 runs 15 residues. V lost 0 bases and J lost 5, with 13 bases in between. Looked up from germline, CDR1 is MNHNY and CDR2 is SVGAGI (reference sequence). CDR3 in amino acids: CASSYSTGRGETQYF. The CDR3, as DNA: TGTGCCAGCAGTTACTCGACGGGGCGAGGGGAGACCCAGTACTTC.

The chain employs TRBV16 and TRBJ1-5; D not certain. Trimming pared 0 bases from V and 1 base from J, leaving 10 bases between. Germline V lookup: CDR1 KGHSY, CDR2 FQNENV. The CDR3 spans 16 residues. The CDR3 bases are TGTGCCAGCAGCCAATCTTTCTCCGGAAGCAATCAGCCCCAGCATTTT. Translated, it gives CASSQSFSGSNQPQHF.

This chain connects TRBV5-1 to TRBJ1-5, with 12 bases that match TRBD1. Germline V gene sequence: CDR1 SGHRS, CDR2 YFSETQ. The CDR3 runs to 17 residues. V was pared by 4 bases and J by 3 bases, with 8 bases of the junction left unmatched. In nucleotides, the CDR3 is TGCGCCAGCAGCCCGGGACAGGGGGCAAGGGACAATCAGCCCCAGCATTTT. Amino acids: CASSPGQGARDNQPQHF.

The CDR3 coding sequence is TGTGCCAGCAGCTTATATTACCGGGAGAAAGTTAATGAGCAGTTCTTC. Protein: CASSLYYREKVNEQFF. The rearrangement uses TRBV7-3 and TRBJ2-1; D is perhaps TRBD2 (6 bases). The CDR3 length is 16 residues. The germline V gene encodes CDR1 SGHTA and CDR2 FQGTGA. Deletions cut 2 bases from V and 7 bases from J, with 18 bases between.

The V and J genes are TRBV6-5 and TRBJ2-7; no firm D call. V was shortened by 5 bases and J by 12 bases, with 14 bases between the two germline ends. This CDR3 spans 11 amino acids. Germline assignment: CDR1 MNHEY and CDR2 SVGAGI. CDR3 in amino acids: CASSEATPGYF. The CDR3 nucleotides read TGTGCCAGCAGTGAAGCGACCCCCGGGTACTTC.

The rearrangement uses TRBV5-5 and TRBJ1-1; TRBD1 matches 7 bases. The V and J ends lost 3 bases and 4 bases, in that order; junction bases with no gene match: 6. Looked up from germline, CDR1 is SGHKS and CDR2 is YYEKEE (reference sequence). The CDR3 has 14 residues. The CDR3 is CASSSTRGITEAFF. CDR3 in DNA: TGTGCCAGCAGCTCTACCAGGGGGATCACTGAAGCTTTCTTT. Full variable domain (remainder filled in from reference TRBV5-5 and TRBJ1-1): DAGVTQSPTHLIKTRGQQVTLRCSPISGHKSVSWYQQVLGQGPQFIFQYYEKEERGRGNFPDRFSARQFPNYSSELNVNALLLGDSALYLCASSSTRGITEAFFGQGTRLTVV.

The gene calls are TRBV5-1 and TRBJ2-3; D possibly matches TRBD1 or TRBD2 (6 bases each). This CDR3 is built from 14 residues. Germline CDR1 is SGHRS and CDR2 is YFSETQ. V was clipped by 4 bases and J by 6 bases, with 15 bases between them. This CDR3 reads CASSPQMGGDTQYF. In DNA form, the CDR3 reads TGCGCCAGCAGCCCGCAGATGGGGGGCGATACGCAGTATTTT.

The chain employs TRBV30 and TRBJ1-4; no definite D call. Germline-derived CDR1 and CDR2 are GTSNPN and SVGIG (reference sequence). Trimming pared 2 bases from V and 3 bases from J, leaving 7 bases between. This CDR3 spans 13 amino acids. CDR3 sequence reads: CAWSFGPNEKLFF. The CDR3 DNA follows: TGTGCCTGGAGTTTTGGGCCTAATGAAAAACTGTTTTTT.

J is TRBJ1-1 and V is TRBV10-3; weak D call: TRBD1 (6 bases). This CDR3 is 15 amino acids long. The germline gives CDR1 ENHRY, CDR2 SYGVKD. The germline V and J ends were trimmed by 2 bases and 4 bases, with 14 bases remaining between them. The CDR3 loop is CAISEGQSFATEAFF. The CDR3 DNA is TGTGCCATCAGTGAGGGACAGAGCTTCGCCACTGAAGCTTTCTTT.

The V call is TRBV5-1, the J call TRBJ2-7; TRBD1 might be the D (7 bases). CDR3 size: 15 residues. V lost 7 bases and J lost 0, with 17 bases in between. Looked up from germline, CDR1 is SGHRS and CDR2 is YFSETQ. As DNA, the CDR3 is TGCGCCAGCGGCAAGATTCAGGGGGGCTCCTACGAGCAGTACTTC. The encoded protein is CASGKIQGGSYEQYF.

The genes are TRBV19 and TRBJ2-7, with 7 bases that match TRBD1. V shed 6 bases, J shed 3 bases, and the junction held 11 bases outside the gene matches. This CDR3 is built from 15 residues. In germline, CDR1 is LNHDA, CDR2 SQIVND (reference sequence). CDR3 region: CASRNRDSTFYEQYF. The CDR3 nucleotides are TGTGCCAGTAGGAACCGGGACAGTACCTTCTACGAGCAGTACTTC.

The V and J genes are TRBV10-1 and TRBJ2-7; the D gene is possibly TRBD2 (5 bases). CDR3 length: 18 residues. Germline V lookup: CDR1 WNHNN, CDR2 SYGVQD (reference sequence). V shed 6 bases and J shed 6 bases, with 30 bases lying between them. The CDR3 reads CASRQLLGAYPLAGEQYF. DNA of the CDR3: TGCGCCAGCAGACAACTTTTGGGAGCGTACCCGTTGGCTGGCGAGCAGTACTTC.

Of note for this clone: At one end, the junction sequence differs from germline, possibly due to a read error. The chain employs TRBV18 and TRBJ1-1; D gene ambiguous. The CDR3 length is 15 residues. Per the germline V gene, CDR1 is KGHSH and CDR2 is LQKENI. CDR3 sequence (DNA): TGTGCCGGCTCACCGACGGTAGCGACGAACACTGAAGCTTTCTTT. Amino acids: CAGSPTVATNTEAFF.

CDR3 coding DNA: TGTGCCAGCAGAGTTGACAGGGATGATCAGCCCCAGCATTTT. The encoded protein is CASRVDRDDQPQHF. The rearrangement uses TRBV6-4 and TRBJ1-5; 7 bases are shared with TRBD1. V dropped 6 bases and J dropped 5; count of bases not matched to a gene: 7. CDR1 and CDR2 from the germline V gene are MRHNA and SNTAGT. There are 14 residues in the CDR3.

This chain links TRBV2 with TRBJ2-7, with 7 bases fitting TRBD1. The trim removed 6 bases at V and 3 bases at J, leaving 8 bases unmatched. The CDR3 spans 14 residues. Germline values: CDR1 SNHLY, CDR2 FYNNEI. The CDR3 reads CASRGPRQGYEQYF. The CDR3 DNA is TGTGCCAGCAGGGGACCCCGACAGGGCTACGAGCAGTACTTC.

The V gene is TRBV27, the J gene TRBJ2-7; D is possibly TRBD2 (6 bases). This CDR3 is 15 amino acids long. Germline V gene sequence: CDR1 MNHEY, CDR2 SMNVEV (reference sequence). With 2 bases removed from V and 2 bases from J, the gap between germline ends came to 13 bases. CDR3 loop: CASSLGQRATYEQYF. CDR3 DNA sequence: TGTGCCAGCAGTTTAGGCCAGCGGGCAACCTACGAGCAGTACTTC.